This T cell receptor beta chain was recorded in a study of blood T cell repertoires in COVID-19. Study-level information: Spain, Italy and the United States supplied samples that represented acute and convalescent COVID-19. PBMCs, B-cell-depleted T cells, or T cells provided the cDNA or gDNA that made up the material.

Methods used by the authors: Nucleated cell counts were estimated from reference gene primer amplification. Profiled with immunoSEQ multiplex PCR; TCRdb holds only in-frame clones, not every one. D and trimming were read from the DNA, whereas the V and J calls and clone size are those reported in that table. The sample holds around 140,000 clones, 85% to 90% seen once. Germline-derived CDR1 and CDR2 are SGHTA and FQGNSA. This CDR3 has 15 residues. J was trimmed by 5 bases and V by 3 bases; bases with no gene match: 4. This chain uses TRBV7-2 with TRBJ1-5; 10 bases agree with TRBD1. This receptor was obtained from a woman aged 60-75 years with acute or convalescent COVID-19. The source material was peripheral blood. DNA of the CDR3: TGTGCCAGCAGCTTTAGGACAGGGGGGGATCAGCCCCAGCATTTT. Its translation: CASSFRTGGDQPQHF.